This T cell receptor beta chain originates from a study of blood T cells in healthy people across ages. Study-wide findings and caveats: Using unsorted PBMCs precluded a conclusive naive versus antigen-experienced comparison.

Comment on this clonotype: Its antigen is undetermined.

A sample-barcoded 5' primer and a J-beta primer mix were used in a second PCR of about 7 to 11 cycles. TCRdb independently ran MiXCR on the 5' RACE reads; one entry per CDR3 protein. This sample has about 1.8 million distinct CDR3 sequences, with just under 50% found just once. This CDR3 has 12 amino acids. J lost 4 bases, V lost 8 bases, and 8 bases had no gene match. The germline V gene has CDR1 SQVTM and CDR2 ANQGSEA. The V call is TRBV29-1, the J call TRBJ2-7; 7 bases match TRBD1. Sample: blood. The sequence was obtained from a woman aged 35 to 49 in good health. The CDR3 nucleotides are TGCAGCACAAGACAGGGCGGATACGAGCAGTACTTC. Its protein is CSTRQGGYEQYF.